This T cell receptor (beta chain) derives from a study of control samples from healthy donors and cancer patients. The data were produced by immunoSEQ multiplex PCR, yet TCRdb's version contains in-frame clones alone and is incomplete. The sample shows 110,000 to 150,000 clones, more than 85% of them seen only once. Trimming cost V 3 bases and J 1 base, with 6 bases left between them. The CDR3 runs 13 residues. CDR1 and CDR2 from the germline V gene are SGHVS and FQNEAQ. This chain joins TRBV7-8 and TRBJ1-1; D is undetermined. The clonotype comes from a woman between 25 and 40 years old in good health. The sample was blood. DNA of the CDR3: TGTGCCAGCAGCTTTACAGAGAACACTGAAGCTTTCTTT. Protein: CASSFTENTEAFF.